This T cell receptor (beta chain) emerged from a study of CD8 T cells in Susac syndrome. Points from the study as a whole: The CD4+ T cell repertoires in Susac syndrome were not clonally expanded.

Germline values: CDR1 KGHSH, CDR2 LQKENI. The CDR3 covers 14 residues. The V end was cut by 5 bases, the J end by 2 bases, with 13 bases between. High-throughput TCR beta sequencing covered peripheral CD8+ and CD4+ T cells. Patients with Susac syndrome showed fulfilment of recently defined diagnostic criteria for definite or probable disease. TEMRA cells underwent FACS enrichment and CD8+ and CD4+ T cells underwent negative isolation. Reverse transcription of about 0.45 to 1 ug RNA was performed with random hexamers. TCRdb analysed the immunoSEQ multiplex PCR reads with MiXCR anew, one entry per CDR3 protein. The table shows 110,000 to 150,000 distinct CDR3 sequences, with under 97% occurring only once. A remark on this clonotype: What it binds is not known.

The source material was CD4+ T cells from PBMCs. This receptor was identified in a human donor with Susac syndrome. The chain links TRBV18 to TRBJ2-7; D is ambiguous. CDR3 sequence: CASSDWGLTYEQYF. The DNA for the CDR3 is TGTGCCAGCTCAGATTGGGGTCTTACCTACGAGCAGTACTTC.